This T cell receptor beta chain was identified during a study of cytomegalovirus exposure and HLA in healthy donors. Researchers ran the PCR with 60 Vbeta and 13 Jbeta primers. Produced via immunoSEQ multiplex PCR; TCRdb's table is partial and in-frame only. The table lists some 190,000 clones, about 80% of them singletons. Trimming shortened V by 4 bases and J by 5 bases, and 11 bases separated the two germline ends. The germline CDR1 and CDR2 sequences are SNHLY and FYNNEI. The CDR3 sequence is 13 residues long. This clone was recorded a few times. This chain joins TRBV2 and TRBJ1-1; D uncertain. This TCR derives from a woman in her thirties or forties in good health and CMV-seronegative. The sample was PBMCs. For the CDR3, the DNA is TGTGCCAGCAGTGCAACTCCCGGGACTGAAGCTTTCTTT. Its protein is CASSATPGTEAFF.